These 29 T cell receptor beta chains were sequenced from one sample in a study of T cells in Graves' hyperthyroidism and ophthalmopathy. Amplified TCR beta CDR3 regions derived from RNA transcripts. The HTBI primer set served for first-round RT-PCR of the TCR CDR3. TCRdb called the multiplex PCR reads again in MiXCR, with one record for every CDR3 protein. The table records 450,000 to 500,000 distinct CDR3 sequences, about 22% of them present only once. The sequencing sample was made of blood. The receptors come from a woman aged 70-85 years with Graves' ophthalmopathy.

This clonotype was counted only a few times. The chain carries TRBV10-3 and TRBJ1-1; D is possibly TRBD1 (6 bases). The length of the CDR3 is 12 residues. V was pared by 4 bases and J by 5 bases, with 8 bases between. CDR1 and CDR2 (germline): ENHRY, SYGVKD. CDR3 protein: CAISVGATEAFF. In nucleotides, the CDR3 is TGTGCCATCAGTGTGGGGGCGACTGAAGCTTTCTTT.

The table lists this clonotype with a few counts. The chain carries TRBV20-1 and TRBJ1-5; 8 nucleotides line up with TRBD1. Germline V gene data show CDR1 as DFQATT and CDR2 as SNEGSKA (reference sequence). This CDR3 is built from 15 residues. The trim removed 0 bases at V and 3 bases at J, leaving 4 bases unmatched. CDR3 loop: CSAREDRAFNQPQHF. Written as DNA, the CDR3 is TGCAGTGCTAGAGAGGACAGGGCGTTCAATCAGCCCCAGCATTTT.

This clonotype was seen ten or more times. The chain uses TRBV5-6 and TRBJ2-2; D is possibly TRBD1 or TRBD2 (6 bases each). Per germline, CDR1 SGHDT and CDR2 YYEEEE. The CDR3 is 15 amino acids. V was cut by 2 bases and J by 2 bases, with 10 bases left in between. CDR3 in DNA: TGTGCCAGCAGCTTCGGCGGGACAAACACCGGGGAGCTGTTTTTT. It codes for CASSFGGTNTGELFF. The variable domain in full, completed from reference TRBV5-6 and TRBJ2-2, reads DAGVTQSPTHLIKTRGQQVTLRCSPKSGHDTVSWYQQALGQGPQFIFQYYEEEERQRGNFPDRFSGHQFPNYSSELNVNALLLGDSALYLCASSFGGTNTGELFFGEGSRLTVL.

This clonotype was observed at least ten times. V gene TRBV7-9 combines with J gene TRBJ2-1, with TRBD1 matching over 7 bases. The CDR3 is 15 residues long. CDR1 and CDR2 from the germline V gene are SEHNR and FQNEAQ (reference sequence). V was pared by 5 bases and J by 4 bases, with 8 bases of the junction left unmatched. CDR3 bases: TGTGCCAGCAGCCGTGGAACAGGGGATTACAATGAGCAGTTCTTC. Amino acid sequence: CASSRGTGDYNEQFF.

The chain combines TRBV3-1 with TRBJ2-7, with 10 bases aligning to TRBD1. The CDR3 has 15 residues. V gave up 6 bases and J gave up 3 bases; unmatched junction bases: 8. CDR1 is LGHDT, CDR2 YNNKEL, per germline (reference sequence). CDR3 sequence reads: CASSSGTGDFYEQYF. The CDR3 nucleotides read TGTGCCAGCAGTTCCGGGACAGGGGATTTCTACGAGCAGTACTTC.

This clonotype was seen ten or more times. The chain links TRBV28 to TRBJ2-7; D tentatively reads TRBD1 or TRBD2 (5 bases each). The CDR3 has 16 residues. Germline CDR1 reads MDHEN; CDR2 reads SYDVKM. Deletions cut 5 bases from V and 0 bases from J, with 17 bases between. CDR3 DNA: TGTGCCAGCAGTACCGCCCGCCGGGGCGTCTCCTACGAGCAGTACTTC. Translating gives CASSTARRGVSYEQYF.

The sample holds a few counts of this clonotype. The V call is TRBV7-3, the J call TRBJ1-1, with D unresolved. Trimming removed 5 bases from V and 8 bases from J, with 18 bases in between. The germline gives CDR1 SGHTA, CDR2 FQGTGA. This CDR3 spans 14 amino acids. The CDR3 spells CASSPAGPPREAFF. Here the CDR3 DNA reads TGTGCCAGCAGCCCAGCGGGCCCCCCTAGGGAAGCTTTCTTT.

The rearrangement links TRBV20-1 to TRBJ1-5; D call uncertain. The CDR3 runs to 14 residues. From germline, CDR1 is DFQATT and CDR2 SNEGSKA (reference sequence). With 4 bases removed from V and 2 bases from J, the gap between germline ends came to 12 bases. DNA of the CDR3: TGCAGTGCTACTTCCGGGAGGGGCAATCAGCCCCAGCATTTT. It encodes CSATSGRGNQPQHF.

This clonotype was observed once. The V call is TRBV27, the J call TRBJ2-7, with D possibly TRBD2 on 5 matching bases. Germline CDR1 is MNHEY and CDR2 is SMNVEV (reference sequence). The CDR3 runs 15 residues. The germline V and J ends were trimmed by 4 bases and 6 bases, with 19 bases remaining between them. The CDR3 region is CASSSTSGMISEQYF. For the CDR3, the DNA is TGTGCCAGCAGTTCAACCTCGGGAATGATATCCGAGCAGTACTTC.

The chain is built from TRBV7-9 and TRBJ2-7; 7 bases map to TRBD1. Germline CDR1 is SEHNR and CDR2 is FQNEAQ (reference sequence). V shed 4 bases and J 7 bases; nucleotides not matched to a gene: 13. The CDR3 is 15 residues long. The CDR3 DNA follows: TGTGCCAGCAGCTCCTACGGGACAGTAGTTGTGGAGCAGTACTTC. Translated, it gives CASSSYGTVVVEQYF.

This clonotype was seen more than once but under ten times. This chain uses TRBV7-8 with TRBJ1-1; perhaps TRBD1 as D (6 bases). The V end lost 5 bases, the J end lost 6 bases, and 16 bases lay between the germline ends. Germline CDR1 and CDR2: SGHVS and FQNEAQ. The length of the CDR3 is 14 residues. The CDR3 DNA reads TGTGCCAGCAGCCTCTCAAGGGGGGTCGCTGAAGCTTTCTTT. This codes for CASSLSRGVAEAFF.

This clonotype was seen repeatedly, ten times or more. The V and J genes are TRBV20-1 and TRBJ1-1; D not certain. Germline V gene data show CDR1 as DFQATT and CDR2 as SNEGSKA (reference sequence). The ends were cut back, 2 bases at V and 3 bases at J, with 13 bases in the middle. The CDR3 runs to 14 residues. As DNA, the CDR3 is TGCAGTGCTAGAATGGGATCTAGGGACACTGAAGCTTTCTTT. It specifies CSARMGSRDTEAFF.

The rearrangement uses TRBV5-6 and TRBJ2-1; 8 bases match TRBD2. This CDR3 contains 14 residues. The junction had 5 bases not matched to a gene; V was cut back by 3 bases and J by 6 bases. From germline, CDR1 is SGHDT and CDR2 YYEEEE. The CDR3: CASSSELAANEQFF. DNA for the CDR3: TGTGCCAGCAGCTCTGAACTAGCGGCCAATGAGCAGTTCTTC.

CDR3 residues: CAISASDNSPLHF. The DNA of the CDR3 is TGTGCCATCAGTGCAAGTGATAATTCACCCCTCCACTTT. The genes are TRBV10-3 and TRBJ1-6, with unresolved D. Per the germline V gene, CDR1 is ENHRY and CDR2 is SYGVKD. This CDR3 spans 13 amino acids. The V and J ends lost 4 bases and 5 bases respectively, with 6 bases between them.

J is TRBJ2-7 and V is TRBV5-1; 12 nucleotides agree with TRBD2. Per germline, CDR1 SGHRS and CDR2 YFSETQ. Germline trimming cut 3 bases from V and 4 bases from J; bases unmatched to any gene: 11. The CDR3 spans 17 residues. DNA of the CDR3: TGCGCCAGCAGCTCGGGATCAACCGGGACTAGCGGGTACGAGCAGTACTTC. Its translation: CASSSGSTGTSGYEQYF.

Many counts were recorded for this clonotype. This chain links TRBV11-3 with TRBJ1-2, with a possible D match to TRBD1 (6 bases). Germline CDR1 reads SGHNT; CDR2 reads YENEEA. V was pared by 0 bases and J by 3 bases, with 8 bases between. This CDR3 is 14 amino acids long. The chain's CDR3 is CASSLDRTDYGYTF. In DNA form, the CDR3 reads TGTGCCAGCAGCTTAGATCGGACAGACTATGGCTACACCTTC.

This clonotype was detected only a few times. Here the CDR3 reads CASSLGQLGEQFF. The CDR3 DNA follows: TGTGCCAGCAGCTTGGGACAGCTAGGTGAGCAGTTCTTC. J is TRBJ2-1 and V is TRBV11-3, with 7 bases lining up with TRBD1. CDR1 SGHNT and CDR2 YENEEA come from the germline V gene. With 3 bases clipped from V and 9 bases from J, the junction kept 5 bases outside the gene matches. CDR3 length: 13 residues.

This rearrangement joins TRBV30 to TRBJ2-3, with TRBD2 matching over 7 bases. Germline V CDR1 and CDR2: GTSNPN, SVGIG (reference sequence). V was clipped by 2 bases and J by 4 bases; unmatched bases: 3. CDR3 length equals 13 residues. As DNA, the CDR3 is TGTGCCTGGAGTCCCGGACTAGCAGATACGCAGTATTTT. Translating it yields CAWSPGLADTQYF.

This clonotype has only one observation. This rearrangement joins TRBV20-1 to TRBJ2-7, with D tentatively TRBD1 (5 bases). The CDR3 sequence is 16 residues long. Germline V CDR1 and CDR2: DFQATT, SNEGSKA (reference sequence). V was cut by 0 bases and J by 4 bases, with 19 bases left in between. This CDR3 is CSARDETAGKRYEQYF. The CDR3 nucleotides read TGCAGTGCTAGAGATGAGACGGCAGGGAAACGTTACGAGCAGTACTTC.

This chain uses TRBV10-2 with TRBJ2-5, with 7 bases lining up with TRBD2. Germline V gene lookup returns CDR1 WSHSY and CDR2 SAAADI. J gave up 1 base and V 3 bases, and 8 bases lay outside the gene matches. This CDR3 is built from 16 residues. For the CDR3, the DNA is TGCGCCAGCAGTGAAGGCTTAAGGACTAGCCAAGAGACCCAGTACTTC. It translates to CASSEGLRTSQETQYF.

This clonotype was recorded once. The CDR3 is CSARGHPSGNNEQFF. As DNA, the CDR3 is TGCAGTGCTAGAGGCCACCCCAGCGGAAACAATGAGCAGTTCTTC. V is TRBV20-1 and J is TRBJ2-1; D perhaps matches TRBD2 (5 bases). The CDR3 runs to 15 residues. Trimming removed 1 base from V and 5 bases from J, with 15 bases in between. Looked up from germline, CDR1 is DFQATT and CDR2 is SNEGSKA (reference sequence).

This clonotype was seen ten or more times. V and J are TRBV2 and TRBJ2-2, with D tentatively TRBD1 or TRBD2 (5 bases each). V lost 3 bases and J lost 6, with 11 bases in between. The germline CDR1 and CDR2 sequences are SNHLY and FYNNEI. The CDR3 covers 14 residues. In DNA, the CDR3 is TGTGCCAGCAGTGACGGGGCGAGGGCCGGGGAGCTGTTTTTT. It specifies CASSDGARAGELFF.

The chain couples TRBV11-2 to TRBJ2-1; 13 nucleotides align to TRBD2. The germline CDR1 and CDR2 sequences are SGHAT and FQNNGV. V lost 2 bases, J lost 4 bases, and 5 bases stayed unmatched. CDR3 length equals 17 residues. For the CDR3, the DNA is TGTGCCAGCAGCTTACGGCCGGGACTAGCGGGGTACAATGAGCAGTTCTTC. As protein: CASSLRPGLAGYNEQFF.

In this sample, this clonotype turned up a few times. Here the CDR3 DNA reads TGTGCTAGTGCAGGGGGCACAGATACGCAGTATTTT. Translation gives CASAGGTDTQYF. The chain combines TRBV12-5 with TRBJ2-3; TRBD1 is a possible D gene (6 bases). This CDR3 is built from 12 residues. Germline lookup yields CDR1 LGHNT and CDR2 FRNRAP. The V end lost 7 bases, the J end lost 1 base, and 6 bases lay between the germline ends.

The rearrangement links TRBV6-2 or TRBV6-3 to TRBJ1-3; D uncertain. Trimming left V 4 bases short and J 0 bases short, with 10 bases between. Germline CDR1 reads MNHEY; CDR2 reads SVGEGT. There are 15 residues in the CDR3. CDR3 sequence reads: CASSFDGDSGNTIYF. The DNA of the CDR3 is TGTGCCAGCAGTTTTGACGGAGACTCTGGAAACACCATATATTTT.

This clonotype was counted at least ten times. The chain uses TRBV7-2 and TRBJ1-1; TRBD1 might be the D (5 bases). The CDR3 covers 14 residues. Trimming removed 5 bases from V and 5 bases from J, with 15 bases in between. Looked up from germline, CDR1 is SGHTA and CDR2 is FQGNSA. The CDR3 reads CASSQSGRGTEAFF. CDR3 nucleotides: TGTGCCAGCAGCCAGTCGGGACGTGGAACTGAAGCTTTCTTT.

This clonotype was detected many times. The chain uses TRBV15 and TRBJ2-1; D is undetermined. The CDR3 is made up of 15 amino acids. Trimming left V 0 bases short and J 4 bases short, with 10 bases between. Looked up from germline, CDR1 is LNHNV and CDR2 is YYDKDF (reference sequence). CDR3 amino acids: CATSREVTKYNEQFF. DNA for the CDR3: TGTGCCACCAGCAGAGAGGTCACAAAATACAATGAGCAGTTCTTC. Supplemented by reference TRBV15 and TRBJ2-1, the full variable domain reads DAMVIQNPRYQVTQFGKPVTLSCSQTLNHNVMYWYQQKSSQAPKLLFHYYDKDFNNEADTPDNFQSRRPNTSFCFLDIRSPGLGDTAMYLCATSREVTKYNEQFFGPGTRLTVL.

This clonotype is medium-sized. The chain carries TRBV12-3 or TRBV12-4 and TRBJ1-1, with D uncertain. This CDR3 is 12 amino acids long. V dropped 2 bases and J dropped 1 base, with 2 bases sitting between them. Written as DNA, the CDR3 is TGTGCCAGCAGTTTAAAGAACACTGAAGCTTTCTTT. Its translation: CASSLKNTEAFF.

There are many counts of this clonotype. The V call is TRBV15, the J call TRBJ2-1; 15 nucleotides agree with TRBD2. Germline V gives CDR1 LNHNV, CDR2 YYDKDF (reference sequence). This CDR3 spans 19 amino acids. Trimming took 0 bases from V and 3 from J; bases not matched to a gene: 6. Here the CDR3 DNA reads TGTGCCACCAGCAGAGACCGGACTAGCGGGAGGGGGGGCTACAATGAGCAGTTCTTC. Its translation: CATSRDRTSGRGGYNEQFF.